This T cell receptor beta chain was retrieved from a study of vaccination and CD4 T cells after COVID-19. Study at large: Vaccination of participants consisted of two doses of either BNT162b2 or mRNA-1273 vaccine. Findings and limits, study-wide: In convalescent patients, a median about 90% of post-vaccine SARS-CoV-2-reactive clones appeared only after vaccination.

The CDR3 has 12 amino acids. Germline V gene lookup returns CDR1 DFQATT and CDR2 SNEGSKA (reference sequence). Treatment meaning: roughly 11-day PBMC culture with coronavirus spike peptide pools or control peptides (ViraFEST assay). Wells contained two million PBMCs each, and these were cultured with about 10 IU/ml IL-2 and roughly 10 ug/ml peptide pools. The medium had half its volume replaced with fresh IL-2 medium on days 3 and 7. Cultured CD4+ T cells had their DNA profiled by the Oncomine TCR Beta short-read assay. TCRdb recomputed calls from the PCR reads with MiXCR, one row per CDR3 protein. The sample consists of approximately 24,000 distinct CDR3 sequences, about 40% of them appearing once. This clonotype occurred a few times. Antigen unknown.

Sequenced input: CD4+ T cells from blood, cultured in vitro. The chain uses TRBV20-1 and TRBJ1-2; D uncertain. This clonotype originated in a human donor who had recovered from COVID-19. The CDR3 sequence is CSEKGVPQGYTF. The CDR3 DNA follows: TGCAGCGAGAAAGGCGTCCCTCAAGGCTACACCTTC.